The following is a T cell receptor (beta chain) sequence with its context. Its cognate antigen has yet to be identified. No quality values exist for individual bases; no much larger clone is one base distant. Between roughly 2.24 and 5 ug genomic DNA was input per sample, with paired samples receiving equal DNA input. TCR beta libraries were built with the immunoSEQ hsTCRbeta Kit using multiplexed V and J gene primers in two PCR steps. Pooled libraries with positive and negative controls were sequenced on an Illumina MiSeq using a 100-cycle paired-end protocol. On the study's bioinformatics: The immunoSEQ vendor processed the raw data into normalized, annotated TCR beta repertoire reports. Richness was defined as unique clones by nucleotide sequence, with iChao1 and Efron-Thisted estimators extrapolating total richness. Paired lesions were characterized and compared using Pielou's evenness, Simpson's index, top-ten clone proportional abundance, and the Morisita overlap index. This is the immuneACCESS table as TCRdb keeps it, with only in-frame sequences that have V and J called. A part of the clones is gone; compared with another copy, unresolved V genes explain less than half, and the rest is unexplained. V and J calls and clone size come straight from that table; D and trimming were deduced from the DNA. Recorded for this sample are more than 4,000 clones; around 84% of them occurred a single time. The ten largest clones represent roughly 3% of the sample.

The sample originates from a study of T cells in lung cancer brain metastases (dated by TCRdb to the late 2010s). About the full investigation: About 85% of the 20 patients had a history of tobacco use, with a median of around 41 pack-years. About 90% of the 20 patients received no interval therapy between primary and metastasis resection. A median interval of roughly 370 days was observed between acquisition of the primary and brain metastasis specimens. TCR beta CDR3 repertoires were compared between fully resected primary non-small cell lung cancers and paired brain metastases. A cohort of around 20 patients was included, from whom 40 or so specimens were contributed, with one primary lung lesion and one brain metastasis obtained from each patient. Patients had a median age at first diagnosis of approximately 50 years, with about nine males and fewer than twelve females. The average DNA integrity number was over 3.5 in both primary and metastatic specimens, and the two sites did not differ significantly. General conclusions and limits of the study: Effects of preoperative corticosteroids on T cell infiltration in brain metastases could not be controlled. A significantly larger repertoire fraction was made up by the ten most abundant clones in brain metastases than in primaries, which was suggestive of clonal expansion. DNA fragmentation in the FFPE samples may have kept the complete infiltrating T cell repertoire from being retrieved. Compared with their paired primaries, brain metastases had significantly fewer unique productive clones (median about 1,500 versus 4,500). Most clones were lesion-specific, with limited overlap between paired lesions (mean Morisita index roughly 0.2).

The germline V gene (reference sequence) gives CDR1 as MNHEY and CDR2 as SMNVEV. The cysteine opens and the phenylalanine closes a CDR3 of 14 amino acids. The retained sequence is limited to the CDR3, 42 bases, with the frame set at the first base. Trimming removed 6 bases from V and 6 bases from J, leaving 14 bases between the germline ends. Patients had resection either for delayed recurrence of a solitary brain metastasis or for synchronous oligometastatic disease. Patients with a history of multiple malignancies were excluded so that cancers other than NSCLC would not be included. Using marked H&E slides as a guide, tumor areas were macrodissected from about five unstained roughly 11 um sections that had been deparaffinized. All specimens were fixed in formalin and embedded in paraffin (FFPE). Genomic DNA was extracted using the AllPrep DNA/RNA FFPE Kit.

The TCR was taken from a woman aged 45-65 years with non-small cell lung cancer. The chain is encoded by TRBV27 joined to TRBJ2-2; the D gene is tentatively TRBD1 or TRBD2, each matching 5 bases. Sequences were obtained from tumor tissue from the primary lung tumor. What the cell subset or site label conveys for this sample: primary lung cancer lesion. The CDR3 is CASRGTASSGELFF. Read as DNA, the sequence is TGTGCCAGCAGGGGGACGGCGTCGTCCGGGGAGCTGTTTTTT.